The 7 T cell receptor beta chains presented below share a single source sample, sequenced in a study of blood T cell repertoires in COVID-19. Here immunoSEQ multiplex PCR was the method, and the copy in TCRdb shows in-frame clones only, minus some. The sample includes about 140,000 clones, 81% seen only once; the top ten take over 8%. Sequences were obtained from peripheral blood. Receptor source: a human donor in a cohort sampled during active COVID-19.

This sequence joins TRBV28 and TRBJ1-5; D is undetermined. The CDR3 runs to 16 residues. Deletions cut 0 bases from V and 5 bases from J, with 14 bases between. Germline V gene sequence: CDR1 MDHEN, CDR2 SYDVKM. As DNA, the CDR3 is TGTGCCAGCAGTTTATGGGGAGGCTCAGAGGATCAGCCCCAGCATTTT. Encoded protein: CASSLWGGSEDQPQHF.

The count of this clone is one. The chain links TRBV7-6 to TRBJ2-5; TRBD1 aligns across 10 bases. In germline, CDR1 is SGHVS, CDR2 FNYEAQ. The CDR3 is 15 residues long. The V segment lost 3 bases and the J segment 5 bases; nucleotides outside the gene matches: 6. CDR3 sequence: CASSFWTGGEETQYF. The CDR3 region has the DNA TGTGCCAGCAGCTTCTGGACAGGGGGTGAGGAGACCCAGTACTTC.

This clone was observed a handful of times. CDR3 DNA sequence: TGTGCCAGCAGCCCAAAGGCCCTCGGGGAGCAGTTCTTC. Its translation is CASSPKALGEQFF. This chain uses TRBV5-4 with TRBJ2-1, with D unresolved. V lost 4 bases and J 10 bases, leaving 15 bases between the germline ends. In germline, CDR1 is SGHNT, CDR2 YYREEE (reference sequence). This CDR3 has 13 residues.

J is TRBJ1-2 and V is TRBV5-1, with D possibly matching TRBD1 (6 bases). This CDR3 spans 16 amino acids. V was shortened by 0 bases and J by 3 bases, with 15 bases between the two germline ends. Per germline, CDR1 SGHRS and CDR2 YFSETQ. The CDR3 is CASSLVPGHLDYGYTF. The CDR3 DNA sequence: TGCGCCAGCAGCTTGGTGCCGGGACACCTTGACTATGGCTACACCTTC.

In the case of this clone: Within the sample, other DNA sequences also encode this same CDR3. This rearrangement joins TRBV7-2 to TRBJ2-7; 7 bases fit TRBD1. V was clipped by 1 base and J by 2 bases; unmatched bases: 2. The CDR3 spans 14 residues. The germline V gene encodes CDR1 SGHTA and CDR2 FQGNSA. DNA for the CDR3: TGTGCCAGCAGCTTAGGACAGGGCGCCTACGAGCAGTACTTC. Amino acids: CASSLGQGAYEQYF.

V is TRBV7-2 and J is TRBJ2-7; no definite D call. Germline V CDR1 and CDR2: SGHTA, FQGNSA. The CDR3 loop spans 13 amino acids. Deletions cut 4 bases from V and 2 bases from J, with 9 bases between. The CDR3 loop reads CASSSRRAYEQYF. DNA of the CDR3: TGTGCCAGCAGCTCGCGACGGGCCTACGAGCAGTACTTC.

V and J are TRBV7-3 and TRBJ2-3, with 8 nucleotides matching TRBD2. Germline lookup yields CDR1 SGHTA and CDR2 FQGTGA. J was trimmed by 2 bases and V by 0 bases; bases with no gene match: 4. The CDR3 loop spans 16 amino acids. For the CDR3, the DNA is TGTGCCAGCAGCTTAACGTCTAGCGGGTACACAGATACGCAGTATTTT. Its protein product is CASSLTSSGYTDTQYF.